Described below is a single T cell receptor beta chain sequence and its context. The antigen remains unidentified. This sample was included in a study of cytomegalovirus exposure and HLA in healthy donors. Study in general: From donors who were HLA-typed, an early data release held approximately 84 million unique TCRs.

It was healthy bone marrow donors who served as donors. The CDR3 is 15 residues long. Deletions cut 0 bases from V and 0 bases from J, with 7 bases between. The germline gives CDR1 SGHVS, CDR2 FQNEAQ. Primers included in the PCR were 60 Vbeta and 13 Jbeta primers. Sequenced by immunoSEQ multiplex PCR; TCRdb stores in-frame clones only, minus some. The table lists about 160,000 clones, around 63% of them singletons. The study's findings and limits: Available immune exposure information covered CMV serostatus only. Later analysis demonstrated an association between a missense DCLRE1C variant and TCR beta V- and J-gene trimming.

The source of this sequence is a young woman in good health and CMV-seropositive. The rearrangement links TRBV7-8 to TRBJ2-3; no clear D gene. Sequencing was done on a sample of PBMCs. The CDR3 reads CASSLARISTDTQYF. For the CDR3, the DNA is TGTGCCAGCAGCTTAGCGCGGATTAGCACAGATACGCAGTATTTT.